What follows is one T cell receptor (beta chain) and its context. Assay used: immunoSEQ multiplex PCR; TCRdb lists only in-frame clones, some missing. The sample carries millions of clones, 95% recorded once. Germline V CDR1 and CDR2: SQVTM, ANQGSEA. Between the trimmed V and J ends, which lost 7 bases and 6 bases, there was a span of 12 bases. The CDR3 totals 11 residues. This entry belongs to a study of shared clonotypes between healthy human individuals. This TCR was recovered from a man younger than 35 in good health. J is TRBJ1-2 and V is TRBV29-1, with no clear D. The sample consisted of naive CD4+ T cells sorted from blood. Subset described: CD45RA+ positively selected. The DNA of the CDR3 is TGCAGCGCCCGGATCGGGGATGGCTACACCTTC. Translation: CSARIGDGYTF.